This T cell receptor beta chain was identified in a study of T cells in Graves' hyperthyroidism and ophthalmopathy. Whole-study context: Peripheral blood sampling occurred at initial diagnosis, before any treatment.

Amplification yielded TCR beta CDR3 regions, with RNA transcripts as the source. The TCR CDR3 was amplified in a first-round RT-PCR using the HTBI primer set. From the multiplex PCR reads, TCRdb called clonotypes with MiXCR, one entry per CDR3 protein. This sample yields about 560,000 distinct CDR3 sequences, of which around 16% are seen a single time; under 8% belongs to the top ten. Germline V gene sequence: CDR1 WNHNN, CDR2 SYGVQD (reference sequence). Trimming removed 3 bases from V and 2 bases from J; junction bases left unmatched: 6. The CDR3 runs to 16 residues. Disease duration under 2 months; hyperthyroidism patients were aged 18 to 65. A few counts support this clonotype.

The receptor was isolated from a woman in her thirties with Graves' hyperthyroidism. The rearrangement uses TRBV10-1 and TRBJ2-1, with TRBD2 matching over 8 bases. Source material: blood. The CDR3 region is CASSEVGRAPYNEQFF. CDR3 in DNA: TGCGCCAGCAGTGAAGTCGGGAGGGCCCCCTACAATGAGCAGTTCTTC.